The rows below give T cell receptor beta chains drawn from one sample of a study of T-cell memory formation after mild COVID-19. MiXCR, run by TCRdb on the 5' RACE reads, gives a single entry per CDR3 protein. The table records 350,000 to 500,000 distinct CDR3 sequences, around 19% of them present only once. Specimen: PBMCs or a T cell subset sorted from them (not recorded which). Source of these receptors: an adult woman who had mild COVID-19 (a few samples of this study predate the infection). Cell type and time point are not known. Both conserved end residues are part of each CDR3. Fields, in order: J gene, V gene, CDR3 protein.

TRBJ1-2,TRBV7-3,CASSSDRGLEGYTF
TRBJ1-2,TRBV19,CASRRGQGGYTF
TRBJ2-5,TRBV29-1,CSVDSGGGETQYF
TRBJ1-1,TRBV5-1,CASSLEGAGRGTEAFF
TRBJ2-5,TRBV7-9,CASSLSPGGLGETQYF
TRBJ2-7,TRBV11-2,CASSRTGTVSYEQYF
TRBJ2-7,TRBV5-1,CASSLEGAEGYEQYF
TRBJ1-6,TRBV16,CASSPARTGNSPLHF
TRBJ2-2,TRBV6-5,CASRTSGSGGELFF
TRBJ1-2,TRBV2,CASRGGGNYGYTF
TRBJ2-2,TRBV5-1,CASSLSRQGAGELFF
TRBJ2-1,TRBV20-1,CSALREGHNEQFF
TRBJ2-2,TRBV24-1,CATSDLRSDTGELFF
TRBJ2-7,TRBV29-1,CSVEQASWEGIYEQYF
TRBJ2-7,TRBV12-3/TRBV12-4,CASRYTGGASYEQYF
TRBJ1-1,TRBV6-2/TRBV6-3,CASSYSRTGPMNTEAFF
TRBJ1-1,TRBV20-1,CSAREGSRDIF
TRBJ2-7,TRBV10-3,CARGRPSYEQYF
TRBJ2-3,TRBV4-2,CASSPGTGDTDTQYF
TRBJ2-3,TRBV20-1,CSGQGGTDTQYF
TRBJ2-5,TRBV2,CAGNREWEETQYF
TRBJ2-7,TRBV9,CASSVGDRGHEQYF
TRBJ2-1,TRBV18,CASSRSGILYEQFF